This TCR beta chain derives from a study of regulatory T cells in long-lasting Graves disease. Noted time point: persistent/refractory GD, antithyroid drugs over 5 years with positive TRAb. The TCR library was made from RNA that had been extracted from PBMCs in TRIzol. Investigators prepared the TCR beta libraries by applying iRepertoire HTBI primers and Arm-PCR of CDR3 regions. TCRdb reanalysed the multiplex PCR reads using MiXCR and keeps one entry per CDR3 protein. The data contain roughly 490,000 distinct CDR3 sequences, 20% to 25% of them singletons. The source of this sequence is a female donor with Graves disease. Sequencing was performed on peripheral blood mononuclear cells (PBMCs), taken when the disease was refractory, from a patient treated with antithyroid drugs.

DNA of the CDR3: TGTGCCAGTAGTATCGGCGGGACAGGGGGAGAAAAACTGTTTTTT. Encoded protein: CASSIGGTGGEKLFF. The chain couples TRBV19 to TRBJ1-4, with 11 bases matching TRBD1. V trimming: 3 bases; J trimming: 8 bases; junction bases outside the gene matches: 5. The germline V gene has CDR1 LNHDA and CDR2 SQIVND (reference sequence). This CDR3 is built from 15 residues.